Presented here are 5 T cell receptor beta chains from one specimen sequenced in a study of shared clonotypes between healthy human individuals. Sequencing was performed with immunoSEQ multiplex PCR; in TCRdb, only in-frame clones are kept and a portion is missing. Here the sample spans 1.5 million to 2.5 million clones, about 94% being singletons. Naive-designated CD8 cells lacked CD45RO, were positively enriched for CCR7, and omitted terminally differentiated effector memory CD45RA+ cells. The sequencing input was naive CD8+ T cells sorted from blood. The origin of the receptors is a man between 18 and 29 years old in good health.

This sequence joins TRBV7-9 and TRBJ1-4; 7 nucleotides agree with TRBD1. The CDR3 consists of 17 residues. The V gene end was trimmed by 1 base and the J gene end by 3 bases; junction bases not matched to a gene: 8. CDR1 SEHNR and CDR2 FQNEAQ come from the germline V gene (reference sequence). This CDR3 reads CASSLGDTGVANEKLFF. In nucleotides, the CDR3 is TGTGCCAGCAGCTTAGGGGATACAGGGGTGGCTAATGAAAAACTGTTTTTT.

The rearrangement joins TRBV6-5 to TRBJ2-1; TRBD2 agrees at 9 bases. V trimming: 4 bases; J trimming: 5 bases; junction bases outside the gene matches: 6. CDR3 size: 15 residues. In germline, CDR1 is MNHEY, CDR2 SVGAGI. CDR3: CASSSPTSGHNEQFF. CDR3 in DNA: TGTGCCAGCAGTTCCCCGACTAGCGGACACAATGAGCAGTTCTTC.

V and J are TRBV28 and TRBJ2-5; TRBD2 matches 9 bases. The CDR3 runs to 15 residues. J gave up 2 bases and V 5 bases, and 6 bases lay outside the gene matches. Per germline, CDR1 MDHEN and CDR2 SYDVKM. The CDR3 nucleotides read TGTGCCAGCAGTATCTGGACTAGCGTACAAGAGACCCAGTACTTC. Translated, it gives CASSIWTSVQETQYF.

V is TRBV4-3 and J is TRBJ2-6, with D hard to call. This CDR3 spans 17 amino acids. CDR1 is LGHNA and CDR2 is YSLEER in the germline V gene. Trimming removed 0 bases at V and 2 bases at J, with 11 bases between. CDR3 in DNA: TGCGCCAGCAGCCAAGAGTATCTATCGCCTGGGGCCAACGTCCTGACTTTC. Protein sequence: CASSQEYLSPGANVLTF.

The V call is TRBV29-1, the J call TRBJ2-1, with TRBD1 matching 8 bases. The V gene end was trimmed by 1 base and the J gene end by 0 bases; junction bases not matched to a gene: 11. Germline assignment: CDR1 SQVTM and CDR2 ANQGSEA. This CDR3 contains 18 residues. The DNA of the CDR3 is TGCAGCGTTGAAGTGGGACAGGCCTCTAAAAGCTCCTACAATGAGCAGTTCTTC. This encodes CSVEVGQASKSSYNEQFF.